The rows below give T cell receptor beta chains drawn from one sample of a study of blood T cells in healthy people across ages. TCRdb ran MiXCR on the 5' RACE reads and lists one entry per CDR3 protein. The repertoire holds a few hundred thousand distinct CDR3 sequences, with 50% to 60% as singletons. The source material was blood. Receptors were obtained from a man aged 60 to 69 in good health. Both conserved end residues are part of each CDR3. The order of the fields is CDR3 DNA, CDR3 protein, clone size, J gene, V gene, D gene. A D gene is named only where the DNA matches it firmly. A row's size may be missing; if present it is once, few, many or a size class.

TGTGCCAGCAGCCCCCTAGGGATCTCTGGGGCCAACGTCCTGACTTTC,CASSPLGISGANVLTF,few,TRBJ2-6,TRBV3-1,NA
TGCGCCAGCAGCCAAGAACTGATGGGCGGACACAATGAGCAGTTCTTC,CASSQELMGGHNEQFF,few,TRBJ2-1,TRBV4-3,NA
TGTGCCAGCAGCTTAGGGGTGGCAGGGTCCTCTGGGGCCAACGTCCTGACTTTC,CASSLGVAGSSGANVLTF,NA,TRBJ2-6,TRBV7-2,NA
TGTGCCAGCAGCCCCCGCAGGGGGTCGCCGAACACTGAAGCTTTCTTT,CASSPRRGSPNTEAFF,few,TRBJ1-1,TRBV5-8,TRBD1
TGCAGTGCTCGACAGAAGCGGGAGCAGTACTTC,CSARQKREQYF,NA,TRBJ2-7,TRBV20-1,NA
TGTGCCAGCAGCATCCAGCGCCGACTAGCGGGGGGCCACTACGAGCAGTACTTC,CASSIQRRLAGGHYEQYF,NA,TRBJ2-7,TRBV7-9,TRBD2
TGTGCCACCAGGGACAGATCTTCCTACAATGAGCAGTTCTTC,CATRDRSSYNEQFF,once,TRBJ2-1,TRBV6-1,TRBD1
TGTGCCAGCAGGCTAGCTAGTAATGAGCAGTACTTC,CASRLASNEQYF,NA,TRBJ2-7,TRBV27,NA
TGTGCCATCAGACAGGGACAGGGTAATGACGAGCAGTACTTC,CAIRQGQGNDEQYF,NA,TRBJ2-7,TRBV10-3,TRBD1
TGCAGCGTTGATGTAGCGGGACCCCTTGACAATGAGCAGTTCTTC,CSVDVAGPLDNEQFF,NA,TRBJ2-1,TRBV29-1,TRBD2
TGCGCCAGCAGCCAAGCTTCCTCCGGCATCGGGGAGCTGTTTTTT,CASSQASSGIGELFF,NA,TRBJ2-2,TRBV4-3,NA
TGTGCCACCAGCAGAGACGGGGTTATCTACGAGCAGTACTTC,CATSRDGVIYEQYF,few,TRBJ2-7,TRBV15,NA
TGCAGCGTGGGAGGGACAGCCAAAAACATTCAGTACTTC,CSVGGTAKNIQYF,NA,TRBJ2-4,TRBV29-1,TRBD2
TGTGCCAGCAGTGACAGGGGGCTAGGAAATGAGCAGTTCTTC,CASSDRGLGNEQFF,NA,TRBJ2-1,TRBV6-4,TRBD1
TGTGCCAGCAGCTTTGGGGACCGCCAACTTGGTGAAGCTTTCTTT,CASSFGDRQLGEAFF,few,TRBJ1-1,TRBV5-8,NA
TGCGCCAGCAGCTTTCAGCGTAAGCAAGAGACCCAGTACTTC,CASSFQRKQETQYF,NA,TRBJ2-5,TRBV5-1,NA
TGTGCCACCAGCAGAGTCGGACAGGTCGGGGAGACCCAGTACTTC,CATSRVGQVGETQYF,NA,TRBJ2-5,TRBV15,TRBD1
TGTGCCAGCAGTTACGGTCGGCTAGCGGGACTTCAAGAGACCCAGTACTTC,CASSYGRLAGLQETQYF,few,TRBJ2-5,TRBV6-2/TRBV6-3,TRBD2
TGTGCTAGCAGCTTATCACTAGCGGGAGTAGGAGAGACCCAGTACTTC,CASSLSLAGVGETQYF,NA,TRBJ2-5,TRBV7-7,TRBD2
TGTGCCAGCAGTCGCTCGGGACCCGGGAGCGAGCAGTACTTC,CASSRSGPGSEQYF,NA,TRBJ2-7,TRBV27,NA
TGCAGTGCAAAGAGGGGTCAGGCGCCCTACGAGCAGTACTTC,CSAKRGQAPYEQYF,NA,TRBJ2-7,TRBV20-1,NA
TGCAGCTACCTTGTTCAAAACATTCAGTACTTC,CSYLVQNIQYF,few,TRBJ2-4,TRBV29-1,NA
TGTGCCAGCAGTGAAGGCATTGGGGGCCCCTACGAGCAGTACTTC,CASSEGIGGPYEQYF,NA,TRBJ2-7,TRBV6-1,NA
TGCAGTGCTAGGGAAACTAGCGGTTGGGCCGGGGAGCTGTTTTTT,CSARETSGWAGELFF,few,TRBJ2-2,TRBV20-1,TRBD2
TGTGCCAACAGTTTAGAGGGGTACATTCAGTACTTC,CANSLEGYIQYF,NA,TRBJ2-4,TRBV12-3/TRBV12-4,NA
TGTGCCAGCAGTTTTGGGCAAAAGGGGAGCACAGATACGCAGTATTTT,CASSFGQKGSTDTQYF,NA,TRBJ2-3,TRBV28,NA
TGTGCCAGCTCACCACGACAGGGTACTAACTATGGCTACACCTTC,CASSPRQGTNYGYTF,NA,TRBJ1-2,TRBV18,TRBD1
TGCAGTGCTAGACGTTTGGGGACTAGCGGGACATCGGCGTTGGGCGAGCAGTACTTC,CSARRLGTSGTSALGEQYF,NA,TRBJ2-7,TRBV20-1,TRBD2
TGCGCCAGCAGCTTACCGGGAGACGCAGATACGCAGTATTTT,CASSLPGDADTQYF,NA,TRBJ2-3,TRBV5-1,NA
TGCAGTGCTAGAGGCCCCGGGGTGGGTTCACCCCTCCACTTT,CSARGPGVGSPLHF,NA,TRBJ1-6,TRBV20-1,NA
TGTGCCAGCAGGGCCACTAATGAAAAACTGTTTTTT,CASRATNEKLFF,once,TRBJ1-4,TRBV6-5,NA
TGTGCCAGCAGCCAAGACGCCACCCCTAATACGCAGTATTTT,CASSQDATPNTQYF,NA,TRBJ2-3,TRBV3-1,NA
TGCAGTGCTAGTTTACTAGCGGGGGGCCAAGAGACCCAGTACTTC,CSASLLAGGQETQYF,NA,TRBJ2-5,TRBV20-1,TRBD2
TGTGCCAGCAGCTTCCTACTTTCTACGGGAAACACCATATATTTT,CASSFLLSTGNTIYF,NA,TRBJ1-3,TRBV21-1,NA
TGTGCCAGCAGCGTAGATCTTCCGGGACTAGTCACCGATACGCAGTATTTT,CASSVDLPGLVTDTQYF,NA,TRBJ2-3,TRBV9,TRBD2
TGTGCCAGCAGCACCCCGGGACCCACGAACACCGGGGAGCTGTTTTTT,CASSTPGPTNTGELFF,NA,TRBJ2-2,TRBV28,NA
TGTGCCAGCAGTCCGGACAGGGGGGACGTGAGAGGCTACACCTTC,CASSPDRGDVRGYTF,NA,TRBJ1-2,TRBV27,TRBD1
TGTGCCAGCAGCCAAGAAGTCCAGGCCGTCCCTCATAATTCACCCCTCCACTTT,CASSQEVQAVPHNSPLHF,NA,TRBJ1-6,TRBV14,NA
TGCAGTGCTAGTGGGAGACTCTCCTACGAGCAGTACTTC,CSASGRLSYEQYF,NA,TRBJ2-7,TRBV20-1,NA
TGTGCCAGCAGCCAAGAGGCGGGAGTAGGCGACGAGCAGTACTTC,CASSQEAGVGDEQYF,few,TRBJ2-7,TRBV4-2,TRBD2
TGTGCCAGCAGTTTGGGGGGGGTACTGAACACTGAAGCTTTCTTT,CASSLGGVLNTEAFF,NA,TRBJ1-1,TRBV12-3/TRBV12-4,NA
TGCGCCAGCAGCTCCCAGGGAGGCTCCTACGAGCAGTACTTC,CASSSQGGSYEQYF,many,TRBJ2-7,TRBV5-1,NA
TGTGCCAGCAGTGACCCGACGAGCTTCGGCAATTCACCCCTCCACTTT,CASSDPTSFGNSPLHF,NA,TRBJ1-6,TRBV2,NA
TGTGCCAGCAGTTTATTCGGGGGCAGGGGCAATCAGCCCCAGCATTTT,CASSLFGGRGNQPQHF,NA,TRBJ1-5,TRBV28,NA
TGTGCCAGCAGCCCCGGGATAGCGAGGGTGGATGAGCAGTTCTTC,CASSPGIARVDEQFF,NA,TRBJ2-1,TRBV4-2,NA